A selection of T cell receptor beta chains follows, all from one sample in a study of control samples from healthy donors and cancer patients. The table came from immunoSEQ multiplex PCR; TCRdb's copy has only in-frame clones and leaves some out. The table records about 77,000 clones, approximately 92% of them present only once. Sequencing used blood. Every receptor here comes from a woman aged 55-70 years in good health. CDR3s include the opening cysteine and the closing phenylalanine or tryptophan. A D gene is named only where the DNA matches it firmly. Where a row states a size, it is once, few, many or the class of an expanded clone; other rows omit it.

j_call,d_call,clone_size,v_call,cdr3_aa,cdr3_nt
TRBJ1-1,.,.,TRBV29-1,CSVVLATLYTEAFF,TGCAGCGTTGTGTTAGCGACACTCTACACTGAAGCTTTCTTT
TRBJ2-3,TRBD2,.,TRBV12-5,CASGTSGTDTQYF,TGTGCTAGCGGTACTAGCGGCACAGATACGCAGTATTTT
TRBJ2-1,.,once,TRBV28,CASSAVGALDEQFF,TGTGCCAGCAGCGCGGTCGGGGCCCTGGATGAGCAGTTCTTC
TRBJ1-3,.,.,TRBV24-1,CATSDPSAISGNTIYF,TGTGCCACCAGTGATCCCTCGGCGATTTCTGGAAACACCATATATTTT
TRBJ1-1,.,.,TRBV6-2/TRBV6-3,CASSYGGGGSLRAFF,TGTGCCAGCAGTTACGGAGGCGGGGGGTCCCTGAGGGCTTTCTTT
TRBJ1-5,.,.,TRBV7-9,CASSRVNQPQHF,TGTGCCAGCAGCAGGGTTAATCAGCCCCAGCATTTT
TRBJ2-5,.,few,TRBV4-3,CASSQDVQGRETQYF,TGCGCCAGCAGCCAAGATGTCCAGGGTCGAGAGACCCAGTACTTC
TRBJ1-5,.,.,TRBV2,CASSERGNQPQHF,TGTGCCAGCAGTGAAAGGGGCAATCAGCCCCAGCATTTT
TRBJ1-5,.,once,TRBV7-9,CASALSNQPQHF,TGTGCCAGCGCTCTTAGCAATCAGCCCCAGCATTTT
TRBJ2-7,.,once,TRBV7-6,CASSLDGSGEQYF,TGTGCCAGCAGCTTAGACGGCTCCGGCGAGCAGTACTTC
TRBJ1-2,TRBD1,.,TRBV9,CASSVGQGYGYTF,TGTGCCAGCAGCGTAGGACAGGGCTATGGCTACACCTTC
TRBJ1-5,.,.,TRBV12-3/TRBV12-4,CASSLGGQPQHF,TGTGCCAGCAGTCTGGGGGGTCAGCCCCAGCATTTT
TRBJ2-5,TRBD1,.,TRBV15,CATSKEGTGVWETQYF,TGTGCCACCAGCAAAGAGGGCACAGGGGTCTGGGAGACCCAGTACTTC
TRBJ1-4,.,.,TRBV27,CASSLGGAHNEKLFF,TGTGCCAGCAGTTTGGGCGGGGCACATAATGAAAAACTGTTTTTT
TRBJ2-5,.,.,TRBV14,CASSQTTVEETQYF,TGTGCCAGCAGCCAAACGACAGTTGAAGAGACCCAGTACTTC
TRBJ1-1,.,few,TRBV5-6,CASSSPFRAGPNTEAFF,TGTGCCAGCAGCTCCCCCTTCCGAGCGGGTCCGAACACTGAAGCTTTCTTT
TRBJ1-1,.,.,TRBV2,CASVLQLNTEAFF,TGTGCCAGCGTCCTACAATTGAACACTGAAGCTTTCTTT